Presented here are 29 T cell receptor beta chains from one specimen sequenced in a study of blood T cell repertoires in COVID-19. Method: immunoSEQ multiplex PCR; TCRdb's copy keeps in-frame clones and lacks some. Of 250,000 to 350,000 clones listed, approximately 86% are singletons. Specimen: peripheral blood. The receptors stem from a woman in her 70s with COVID-19, enrolled during active disease.

The chain joins TRBV4-1 to TRBJ2-5; 9 bases line up with TRBD2. The CDR3 contains 17 residues. Trimming at V came to 1 base and at J to 2 bases, leaving 8 bases not matched to a gene. The V gene's germline CDR1 is MGHRA and CDR2 YSYEKL. The CDR3 DNA reads as TGCGCCAGCAGCCAAGGATCCGCGGGGGGGCTGCAAGAGACCCAGTACTTC. Translated: CASSQGSAGGLQETQYF.

For this clone: With a much larger clone just one base away, this may be a read error. The V gene is TRBV19, the J gene TRBJ2-7; possibly TRBD1 for D (7 bases). Germline CDR1 reads LNHDA; CDR2 reads SQIVND (reference sequence). Trimming cost V 9 bases and J 1 base, with 10 bases left between them. This CDR3 has 12 residues. Here the CDR3 DNA reads TGTGCCAGCAGGGGGGATTCCTACGAGCAGTACTTC. Amino acids: CASRGDSYEQYF.

The chain recombines TRBV19 with TRBJ1-5, with a weak D call TRBD1 (5 bases). Germline assignment: CDR1 LNHDA and CDR2 SQIVND (reference sequence). With 1 base removed from V and 7 bases from J, the gap between germline ends came to 8 bases. CDR3 size: 13 residues. The CDR3 loop is CASSIVGGQPQHF. DNA of the CDR3: TGTGCCAGTAGTATAGTGGGGGGACAGCCCCAGCATTTT. The full variable domain, rest sourced from reference TRBV19 and TRBJ1-5, is DGGITQSPKYLFRKEGQNVTLSCEQNLNHDAMYWYRQDPGQGLRLIYYSQIVNDFQKGDIAEGYSVSREKKESFPLTVTSAQKNPTAFYLCASSIVGGQPQHFGDGTRLSIL.

The rearrangement links TRBV19 to TRBJ2-1; 11 bases align to TRBD2. V dropped 5 bases and J dropped 3; count of bases not matched to a gene: 6. This CDR3 region has 16 residues. The germline gives CDR1 LNHDA, CDR2 SQIVND (reference sequence). CDR3 region: CASSVTSGGYYNEQFF. The CDR3 region has the DNA TGTGCCAGTAGTGTTACTAGCGGGGGTTACTACAATGAGCAGTTCTTC. Full variable domain (rest looked up from reference TRBV19 and TRBJ2-1): DGGITQSPKYLFRKEGQNVTLSCEQNLNHDAMYWYRQDPGQGLRLIYYSQIVNDFQKGDIAEGYSVSREKKESFPLTVTSAQKNPTAFYLCASSVTSGGYYNEQFFGPGTRLTVL.

The count of this clone is one. V usage is TRBV5-1 and J usage is TRBJ2-3, with 8 bases fitting TRBD2. The CDR3 length is 16 residues. The J segment lost 5 bases and the V segment lost 0 bases, leaving 8 bases of the junction unmatched. CDR1 SGHRS and CDR2 YFSETQ come from the germline V gene. This chain's CDR3 is CASSLEARGAGDTQYF. DNA for the CDR3: TGCGCCAGCAGCTTGGAGGCGCGGGGGGCCGGAGATACGCAGTATTTT.

V is TRBV5-1 and J is TRBJ2-5, with 9 bases identical to TRBD2. Germline CDR1 reads SGHRS; CDR2 reads YFSETQ. The CDR3 runs to 16 residues. With V trimmed by 0 bases and J by 0 bases, 3 bases remained unmatched. CDR3 DNA: TGCGCCAGCAGCTTGGGAGGCGGGGGGGACCAAGAGACCCAGTACTTC. Protein sequence: CASSLGGGGDQETQYF. Full variable domain (remainder filled in from reference TRBV5-1 and TRBJ2-5): KAGVTQTPRYLIKTRGQQVTLSCSPISGHRSVSWYQQTPGQGLQFLFEYFSETQRNKGNFPGRFSGRQFSNSRSEMNVSTLELGDSALYLCASSLGGGGDQETQYFGPGTRLLVL.

The J gene is TRBJ2-7, the V gene TRBV28; the match to TRBD1 covers 8 bases. The CDR3 covers 12 residues. CDR1 and CDR2 from the germline V gene are MDHEN and SYDVKM. The J segment lost 13 bases and the V segment lost 5 bases, leaving 10 bases of the junction unmatched. In DNA form, the CDR3 reads TGTGCCAGCAGTGCGCTTCCGGGACAGGATTACTTC. Protein product: CASSALPGQDYF. The full variable domain, completed using reference TRBV28 and TRBJ2-7, is DVKVTQSSRYLVKRTGEKVFLECVQDMDHENMFWYRQDPGLGLRLIYFSYDVKMKEKGDIPEGYSVSREKKERFSLILESASTNQTSMYLCASSALPGQDYFGPGTRLTVT.

J is TRBJ2-7 and V is TRBV27; D is unresolved. The CDR3 has 14 amino acids. CDR1 is MNHEY and CDR2 is SMNVEV in the germline V gene (reference sequence). V was clipped by 3 bases and J by 0 bases, with 9 bases between them. The CDR3 reads CASSFSSASYEQYF. Here the CDR3 DNA reads TGTGCCAGCAGTTTTAGCTCGGCCTCCTACGAGCAGTACTTC.

This clone was picked up one time. The chain uses TRBV5-1 and TRBJ2-7; tentatively, D is TRBD1 (6 bases). Trimming removed 10 bases from V and 7 bases from J, with 24 bases in between. The length of the CDR3 is 14 residues. Looked up from germline, CDR1 is SGHRS and CDR2 is YFSETQ. As DNA, the CDR3 is TGCGCCGGTCATAACGGGACACCTTGTATGGAGCAGTACTTC. It codes for CAGHNGTPCMEQYF. Full variable domain (missing parts from reference TRBV5-1 and TRBJ2-7): KAGVTQTPRYLIKTRGQQVTLSCSPISGHRSVSWYQQTPGQGLQFLFEYFSETQRNKGNFPGRFSGRQFSNSRSEMNVSTLELGDSALYLCAGHNGTPCMEQYFGPGTRLTVT.

This chain joins TRBV27 and TRBJ1-1; 8 nucleotides align to TRBD1. Germline CDR1 and CDR2: MNHEY and SMNVEV (reference sequence). V lost 4 bases to trimming and J lost 3 bases; unmatched junction nucleotides: 7. The CDR3 is 15 amino acids. CDR3 coding DNA: TGTGCCAGCAGTTCATGGACAGGGAAGGACACTGAAGCTTTCTTT. Encoded protein: CASSSWTGKDTEAFF.

The rearrangement links TRBV7-9 to TRBJ1-2; perhaps TRBD1 as D (5 bases). The V end was cut by 3 bases, the J end by 1 base, with 12 bases between. Germline assignment: CDR1 SEHNR and CDR2 FQNEAQ (reference sequence). CDR3 length: 15 amino acids. Here the CDR3 DNA reads TGTGCCAGCAGCTTTAGAGGGGAGGATAACTATGGCTACACCTTC. Protein product: CASSFRGEDNYGYTF.

In this sample, this clone turned up once. CDR3 nucleotide sequence: TGCGCCAGCAGCTTGGACCCCGGGGTAAGCAATCAGCCCCAGCATTTT. It specifies CASSLDPGVSNQPQHF. This chain uses TRBV5-1 with TRBJ1-5, with no clear D. Germline-derived CDR1 and CDR2 are SGHRS and YFSETQ. This CDR3 contains 16 residues. Trimming left V 0 bases short and J 1 base short, with 11 bases between.

This clone was detected once. The V and J genes are TRBV24-1 and TRBJ1-1; 7 bases align to TRBD1. CDR3 length: 14 amino acids. Germline assignment: CDR1 KGHDR and CDR2 SFDVKD. V shed 3 bases, J shed 1 base, and the junction held 1 base outside the gene matches. In DNA, the CDR3 is TGTGCCACCAGTGATCGGGACAGGAACACTGAAGCTTTCTTT. Protein product: CATSDRDRNTEAFF.

V is TRBV28 and J is TRBJ1-2, with 10 bases lining up with TRBD1. J gave up 2 bases and V 7 bases, and 13 bases lay outside the gene matches. This CDR3 is 17 amino acids long. CDR1 and CDR2 (germline): MDHEN, SYDVKM. Written as DNA, the CDR3 is TGTGCCAGCATTAGGGACAGGGGCGGGGGTAGAAACTATGGCTACACCTTC. Protein sequence: CASIRDRGGGRNYGYTF.

V and J are TRBV7-2 and TRBJ2-1; the match to TRBD2 covers 11 bases. From germline, CDR1 is SGHTA and CDR2 FQGNSA. This CDR3 contains 19 residues. Trimming at V came to 4 bases and at J to 8 bases, leaving 19 bases not matched to a gene. CDR3 region: CASSSRGTSGMEGLYEQFF. The CDR3 DNA sequence: TGTGCCAGCAGCTCACGGGGGACTAGCGGAATGGAAGGTTTGTATGAGCAGTTCTTC.

CDR3 protein: CASSLSGPNQPQHF. In nucleotides, the CDR3 is TGTGCCAGCAGTCTCTCAGGGCCCAATCAGCCCCAGCATTTT. The V gene is TRBV6-5, the J gene TRBJ1-5; TRBD1 might be the D (5 bases). V gave up 5 bases and J gave up 3 bases, with 11 bases separating them. CDR3 length equals 14 residues. The germline gives CDR1 MNHEY, CDR2 SVGAGI.

This chain joins TRBV18 and TRBJ1-6; D not certain. V was trimmed by 6 bases and J by 7 bases, leaving 16 bases between them. This CDR3 is 15 amino acids long. Germline V CDR1 and CDR2: KGHSH, LQKENI. CDR3 DNA: TGTGCCAGCTCGCCCGGAACAGCTGAGAATTCACCCCTCCACTTT. This translates into CASSPGTAENSPLHF.

The chain is built from TRBV12-3 or TRBV12-4 and TRBJ2-7; possibly TRBD2 for D (6 bases). Trimming cost V 4 bases and J 2 bases, with 6 bases left between them. The CDR3 extends over 12 amino acids. The CDR3 DNA reads TGTGCCAGCAGTTCGGGGGCCTACGAGCAGTACTTC. It codes for CASSSGAYEQYF.

The chain uses TRBV28 and TRBJ1-2; TRBD1 aligns across 7 bases. CDR1 is MDHEN and CDR2 is SYDVKM in the germline V gene. V trimming: 5 bases; J trimming: 6 bases; junction bases outside the gene matches: 9. This CDR3 region has 14 residues. DNA for the CDR3: TGTGCCAGCAGTAGCTCACAGGGGAATAATGGCTACACCTTC. Translation: CASSSSQGNNGYTF.

CDR3 amino acids: CASSRLAEDEQFF. CDR3 in DNA: TGTGCCAGCAGCCGACTAGCGGAGGATGAGCAGTTCTTC. The chain combines TRBV6-2 or TRBV6-3 with TRBJ2-1, with 9 bases matching TRBD2. Per germline, CDR1 MNHEY and CDR2 SVGEGT. The CDR3 contains 13 residues. V shed 6 bases and J 8 bases; nucleotides not matched to a gene: 5.

This chain links TRBV4-3 with TRBJ2-3; 7 nucleotides match TRBD2. CDR3 length: 16 residues. V was pared by 0 bases and J by 0 bases, with 3 bases of the junction left unmatched. Germline lookup yields CDR1 LGHNA and CDR2 YSLEER. CDR3 nucleotide sequence: TGCGCCAGCAGCCAAGAGATGCGGGGGAGCACAGATACGCAGTATTTT. Its protein is CASSQEMRGSTDTQYF.

The chain employs TRBV7-8 and TRBJ2-5; D is perhaps TRBD2 (5 bases). V was pared by 5 bases and J by 6 bases, with 16 bases between. CDR3 size: 14 residues. The germline V gene has CDR1 SGHVS and CDR2 FQNEAQ. DNA of the CDR3: TGTGCCAGCAGCCGAGGACTTTCTTTGCAGACCCAGTACTTC. Protein product: CASSRGLSLQTQYF.

V usage is TRBV10-1 and J usage is TRBJ2-5; 14 bases are shared with TRBD2. The V gene end was trimmed by 2 bases and the J gene end by 7 bases; junction bases not matched to a gene: 0. This CDR3 region has 14 residues. Germline CDR1 reads WNHNN; CDR2 reads SYGVQD (reference sequence). CDR3 in DNA: TGCGCCAGCAGTGAGGGGACTAGCGGGGGGACCCAGTACTTC. It is translated as CASSEGTSGGTQYF.

CDR3 region: CASSLFAGAEQFF. CDR3 DNA: TGTGCCAGCAGCTTATTTGCGGGGGCTGAGCAGTTCTTC. The gene calls are TRBV7-8 and TRBJ2-1; D perhaps matches TRBD2 (7 bases). Germline CDR1 and CDR2: SGHVS and FQNEAQ. This CDR3 region has 13 residues. Trimming cost V 2 bases and J 9 bases, with 11 bases left between them.

The chain is built from TRBV19 and TRBJ1-2; D might be TRBD1 (5 bases). The CDR3 extends over 17 amino acids. Trimming removed 4 bases from V and 0 bases from J, with 18 bases in between. CDR1 is LNHDA and CDR2 is SQIVND in the germline V gene (reference sequence). DNA for the CDR3: TGTGCCAGTAGTAACCCCCAGGGCGGAAAAGCTAACTATGGCTACACCTTC. Amino acids: CASSNPQGGKANYGYTF.

The J gene is TRBJ1-5, the V gene TRBV6-1; D is perhaps TRBD1 (5 bases). The germline V gene encodes CDR1 MNHNS and CDR2 SASEGT. This CDR3 region has 15 residues. The V and J ends lost 2 bases and 0 bases respectively, with 8 bases between them. The CDR3 here is CASSEIQVSNQPQHF. The DNA of the CDR3 is TGTGCCAGCAGTGAAATACAGGTTAGCAATCAGCCCCAGCATTTT.

The gene calls are TRBV7-2 and TRBJ1-2; 7 bases fit TRBD1. V trimming: 5 bases; J trimming: 5 bases; junction bases outside the gene matches: 14. This CDR3 contains 16 residues. Germline CDR1 is SGHTA and CDR2 is FQGNSA. The CDR3 loop is CASSTHTGTVIYGYTF. DNA of the CDR3: TGTGCCAGCAGCACACACACCGGGACAGTTATTTATGGCTACACCTTC.

The chain has TRBV19 and TRBJ1-1; 9 bases agree with TRBD1. The V segment lost 1 base and the J segment 4 bases; nucleotides outside the gene matches: 7. Looked up from germline, CDR1 is LNHDA and CDR2 is SQIVND (reference sequence). This CDR3 contains 16 residues. This CDR3 reads CASSIAGTGKSTEAFF. The CDR3, as DNA: TGTGCCAGTAGTATAGCTGGGACAGGGAAATCCACTGAAGCTTTCTTT.

V gene TRBV4-3 combines with J gene TRBJ1-2; D call uncertain. The ends were cut back, 1 base at V and 8 bases at J, with 14 bases in the middle. The length of the CDR3 is 14 residues. Germline V CDR1 and CDR2: LGHNA, YSLEER. The CDR3 protein is CASSQAAGIDGYTF. The DNA of the CDR3 is TGCGCCAGCAGCCAAGCCGCCGGGATCGACGGCTACACCTTC.